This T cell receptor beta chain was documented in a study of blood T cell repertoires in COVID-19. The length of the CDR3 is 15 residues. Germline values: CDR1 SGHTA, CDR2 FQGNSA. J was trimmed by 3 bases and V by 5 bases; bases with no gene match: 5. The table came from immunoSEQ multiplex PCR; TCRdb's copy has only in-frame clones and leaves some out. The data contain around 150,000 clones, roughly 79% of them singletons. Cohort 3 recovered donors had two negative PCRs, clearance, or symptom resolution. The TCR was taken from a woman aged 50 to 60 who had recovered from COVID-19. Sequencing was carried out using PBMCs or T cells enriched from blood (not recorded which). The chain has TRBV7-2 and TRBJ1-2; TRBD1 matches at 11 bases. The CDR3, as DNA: TGTGCCAGCAGCCCCGGGACAGGGGGTTACTATGGCTACACCTTC. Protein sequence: CASSPGTGGYYGYTF.